The 22 T cell receptor beta chains listed next were all sequenced from one sample in a study of robustness of blood B and T cell sequencing. Instead of genomic DNA, mRNA was used to measure TCR beta repertoires. A 5' template-switch oligo added a universal priming site during cDNA synthesis. Each cDNA molecule was tagged by a 12-nucleotide random UMI. TCRdb used MiXCR to reprocess the PCR reads, holding one entry per CDR3 protein. The table includes about 1,200 distinct CDR3 sequences, around 71% detected once. The material sequenced was peripheral blood. Receptors originate from a human donor in good health.

This clonotype was picked up a small number of times. V gene TRBV20-1 combines with J gene TRBJ1-5, with D perhaps TRBD1 (5 bases). This CDR3 contains 17 residues. V was cut by 1 base and J by 4 bases, with 20 bases left in between. Germline V CDR1 and CDR2: DFQATT, SNEGSKA (reference sequence). CDR3: CSARVGGDAQVNQPQHF. The DNA for the CDR3 is TGCAGTGCTAGAGTTGGGGGGGATGCCCAGGTGAATCAGCCCCAGCATTTT.

The chain is built from TRBV11-3 and TRBJ1-1; TRBD1 aligns across 7 bases. The trim removed 4 bases at V and 3 bases at J, leaving 5 bases unmatched. This CDR3 comprises 14 residues. Germline assignment: CDR1 SGHNT and CDR2 YENEEA. CDR3 bases: TGTGCCAGCAGCTCCCGACAGGGAGACACTGAAGCTTTCTTT. This translates into CASSSRQGDTEAFF.

In this sample, this clonotype turned up once. The chain couples TRBV27 to TRBJ1-2; D is unresolved. The CDR3 loop spans 13 amino acids. Germline loops: CDR1 MNHEY, CDR2 SMNVEV (reference sequence). V gave up 2 bases and J gave up 1 base, with 5 bases separating them. CDR3 sequence (DNA): TGTGCCAGCAGTTTACGGGGTAACTATGGCTACACCTTC. This translates into CASSLRGNYGYTF.

This clonotype was picked up one time. J is TRBJ2-5 and V is TRBV7-7; D gene ambiguous. Germline V gives CDR1 SSHAT, CDR2 FNYEAQ (reference sequence). Trimming shortened V by 3 bases and J by 7 bases, and 12 bases separated the two germline ends. The CDR3 is 13 amino acids. The CDR3: CASSFAVTGTQYF. The CDR3, as DNA: TGTGCCAGCAGCTTTGCGGTGACTGGGACCCAGTACTTC.

V usage is TRBV7-9 and J usage is TRBJ2-7, with TRBD1 matching 9 bases. Germline CDR1 reads SEHNR; CDR2 reads FQNEAQ (reference sequence). Trimming at V came to 1 base and at J to 2 bases, leaving 3 bases not matched to a gene. The CDR3 is 15 amino acids. In DNA form, the CDR3 reads TGTGCCAGCAGCTTAGGGGGACAGGGTACCTACGAGCAGTACTTC. Its translation: CASSLGGQGTYEQYF.

The chain links TRBV10-1 to TRBJ2-3; D tentatively reads TRBD1 or TRBD2 (5 bases each). The CDR3 loop spans 13 amino acids. Germline-derived CDR1 and CDR2 are WNHNN and SYGVQD (reference sequence). Between the trimmed V and J ends, which lost 8 bases and 6 bases, there was a span of 15 bases. In DNA, the CDR3 is TGCGCCAGCCGGGACGGTCCTGCCGATACGCAGTATTTT. It is translated as CASRDGPADTQYF.

V gene TRBV7-9 combines with J gene TRBJ2-3; 9 nucleotides align to TRBD1. The CDR3 is 17 amino acids. Losses at the gene ends were 4 bases for V and 0 bases for J; bases not matched to a gene: 8. Germline-derived CDR1 and CDR2 are SEHNR and FQNEAQ (reference sequence). This CDR3 is CASSSGQGTRSTDTQYF. Written as DNA, the CDR3 is TGTGCCAGCAGCTCAGGACAGGGGACGAGAAGCACAGATACGCAGTATTTT.

This clonotype was found once. The chain recombines TRBV5-1 with TRBJ2-7, with D possibly being TRBD1 (6 bases). CDR1 SGHRS and CDR2 YFSETQ come from the germline V gene. This CDR3 comprises 13 residues. V gave up 4 bases and J gave up 5 bases, with 13 bases separating them. The CDR3 bases are TGCGCCAGCAGCCTAACAGGGCGCGACGAGCAGTACTTC. The encoded protein is CASSLTGRDEQYF.

This rearrangement joins TRBV4-1 to TRBJ1-1, with 7 bases aligning to TRBD1. Trimming removed 4 bases from V and 3 bases from J; junction bases left unmatched: 11. The germline CDR1 and CDR2 sequences are MGHRA and YSYEKL. This CDR3 region has 16 residues. DNA of the CDR3: TGCGCCAGCAGCCCACAAGAGACAGGGTCGTACACTGAAGCTTTCTTT. Its protein is CASSPQETGSYTEAFF.

This clonotype was counted a few times. V is TRBV11-3 and J is TRBJ1-1, with TRBD1 as a possible D gene (5 bases). The V end lost 1 base, the J end lost 1 base, and 10 bases lay between the germline ends. Germline values: CDR1 SGHNT, CDR2 YENEEA. The CDR3 extends over 15 amino acids. The CDR3 protein is CASSLVDTPNTEAFF. The CDR3 region has the DNA TGTGCCAGCAGCTTAGTGGACACTCCGAACACTGAAGCTTTCTTT.

The chain joins TRBV5-4 to TRBJ2-7; perhaps TRBD1 as D (5 bases). CDR3 size: 15 residues. CDR1 is SGHNT and CDR2 is YYREEE in the germline V gene (reference sequence). Deletions cut 0 bases from V and 0 bases from J, with 10 bases between. The CDR3 DNA reads as TGTGCCAGCAGCTTGGTGGCAGGGTCCTCCTACGAGCAGTACTTC. Translated, it gives CASSLVAGSSYEQYF.

This chain connects TRBV5-1 to TRBJ1-1; 8 bases match TRBD1. The V gene end was trimmed by 0 bases and the J gene end by 8 bases; junction bases not matched to a gene: 9. Germline lookup yields CDR1 SGHRS and CDR2 YFSETQ. The CDR3 extends over 15 amino acids. The CDR3 region has the DNA TGCGCCAGCAGCTTGGACGGCAGGGGGCATCGGGAAGCTTTCTTT. Amino acids: CASSLDGRGHREAFF.

This clonotype was observed a handful of times. The rearrangement uses TRBV4-1 and TRBJ1-1; D uncertain. The CDR3 is made up of 16 amino acids. V was clipped by 4 bases and J by 2 bases, with 17 bases between them. Germline V gives CDR1 MGHRA, CDR2 YSYEKL. CDR3 sequence reads: CASSPLGKSPNTEAFF. The CDR3 nucleotides are TGCGCCAGCAGCCCACTCGGGAAATCTCCCAACACTGAAGCTTTCTTT.

The count of this clonotype is one. The chain has TRBV6-1 and TRBJ2-1, with D maybe TRBD2 (6 bases). V lost 6 bases, J lost 0 bases, and 15 bases lay in between. The CDR3 loop spans 16 amino acids. CDR1 is MNHNS, CDR2 SASEGT, per germline. Written as DNA, the CDR3 is TGTGCCAGCAGCCCTGCGGGGAAAATCTCCTACAATGAGCAGTTCTTC. Amino acid sequence: CASSPAGKISYNEQFF.

This clonotype was seen more than once but under ten times. J is TRBJ1-2 and V is TRBV4-1; D possibly corresponds to TRBD1 (5 bases). CDR1 MGHRA and CDR2 YSYEKL come from the germline V gene. The CDR3 extends over 14 amino acids. With 0 bases removed from V and 2 bases from J, the gap between germline ends came to 7 bases. This CDR3 reads CASSQDEGNYGYTF. The CDR3 nucleotides read TGCGCCAGCAGCCAAGATGAGGGGAACTATGGCTACACCTTC.

V usage is TRBV30 and J usage is TRBJ1-4; perhaps TRBD1 as D (6 bases). This CDR3 is 15 amino acids long. V was pared by 0 bases and J by 8 bases, with 16 bases between. Germline assignment: CDR1 GTSNPN and CDR2 SVGIG (reference sequence). CDR3 residues: CAWSVPRGLQEKLFF. The CDR3 nucleotides are TGTGCCTGGAGTGTACCGCGGGGGCTGCAGGAAAAACTGTTTTTT.

In its sample, this clonotype is large. This rearrangement joins TRBV30 to TRBJ1-2; 7 bases map to TRBD1. This CDR3 spans 13 amino acids. The germline V gene encodes CDR1 GTSNPN and CDR2 SVGIG (reference sequence). V shed 0 bases and J 8 bases; nucleotides not matched to a gene: 6. The CDR3 DNA follows: TGTGCCTGGAGTGTTTCCAGGGGGGGGGGCTACACCTTC. Translation gives CAWSVSRGGGYTF.

V is TRBV6-4 and J is TRBJ1-1; D is uncertain. CDR3 length: 16 residues. V gave up 5 bases and J gave up 1 base, with 17 bases separating them. Germline CDR1 MRHNA, CDR2 SNTAGT. CDR3 DNA: TGTGCCAGCAGTACCTCGGACCGAGAGGGGAACACTGAAGCTTTCTTT. Translation gives CASSTSDREGNTEAFF.

This clonotype was seen only a few times. The chain links TRBV10-3 to TRBJ2-3; D remains ambiguous. V was trimmed by 4 bases and J by 0 bases, leaving 11 bases between them. Germline V lookup: CDR1 ENHRY, CDR2 SYGVKD. This CDR3 is 15 amino acids long. CDR3 sequence (DNA): TGTGCCATCAGTGTGCGGACGACTAGCACAGATACGCAGTATTTT. This gives the protein CAISVRTTSTDTQYF.

The chain joins TRBV5-6 to TRBJ1-1; no clear D. Germline V gene lookup returns CDR1 SGHDT and CDR2 YYEEEE. The CDR3 has 11 amino acids. V dropped 0 bases and J dropped 5 bases, with 2 bases sitting between them. The CDR3 bases are TGTGCCAGCAGCTTGGAGACTGAAGCTTTCTTT. Amino acids: CASSLETEAFF.

CDR3 in DNA: TGCGCCAGCAGCTCCGGGACTAGCACAGATACGCAGTATTTT. It yields the protein CASSSGTSTDTQYF. The J gene is TRBJ2-3, the V gene TRBV5-1, with D perhaps TRBD2 (6 bases). Germline V lookup: CDR1 SGHRS, CDR2 YFSETQ. The V gene lost 3 bases and the J gene lost 0 bases, with 8 bases spanning the gap. This CDR3 comprises 14 residues.

Here the CDR3 DNA reads TGCGCCAGCAGGAGGGACGGGGGAACCGGGGAGCTGTTTTTT. As protein: CASRRDGGTGELFF. This chain connects TRBV10-1 to TRBJ2-2; perhaps TRBD2 as D (6 bases). Germline CDR1 WNHNN, CDR2 SYGVQD (reference sequence). V lost 6 bases and J 5 bases, leaving 13 bases between the germline ends. The CDR3 is 14 amino acids.